The rows below give T cell receptor beta chains drawn from one sample of a study of Graves' ophthalmopathy and Graves' hyperthyroidism. MiXCR, applied by TCRdb to the multiplex PCR reads, yields one record per CDR3 protein. The table includes a few hundred thousand distinct CDR3 sequences, about 15% detected once. The sequenced sample consisted of peripheral blood. The source is an adult woman with stable Graves' hyperthyroidism. Each CDR3 is given with its conserved first and last residue. The order of the fields is clone size, V gene, J gene, D gene, CDR3 protein, CDR3 DNA. D genes are given only for firm matches. The listing skips clone size in some rows; elsewhere it reads once, few, many or a size class.

many	TRBV27	TRBJ2-5	TRBD2	CASSPGLARETQYF	TGTGCCAGCAGTCCTGGACTAGCAAGGGAGACCCAGTACTTC
many	TRBV20-1	TRBJ1-5	NA	CSAKKNSNQPQHF	TGCAGTGCTAAGAAGAATAGCAATCAGCCCCAGCATTTT
NA	TRBV5-1	TRBJ1-2	NA	CASSQTADGYTF	TGCGCCAGCAGCCAGACAGCAGATGGCTACACCTTC
many	TRBV29-1	TRBJ1-2	NA	CSVSGANYGYTF	TGCAGCGTTTCAGGGGCCAACTATGGCTACACCTTC
NA	TRBV28	TRBJ1-2	NA	CASTRDLQYGYTF	TGTGCCAGCACCCGGGACTTGCAATATGGCTACACCTTC
NA	TRBV5-5	TRBJ1-5	TRBD1	CASSRDRGARNQPQHF	TGTGCCAGCAGCAGGGACAGGGGTGCGCGCAATCAGCCCCAGCATTTT
many	TRBV20-1	TRBJ1-1	NA	CSAREAGTANTEAFF	TGCAGTGCTAGAGAGGCAGGAACCGCCAACACTGAAGCTTTCTTT
many	TRBV4-1	TRBJ2-5	NA	CASSSGASDQETQYF	TGCGCCAGCAGTTCGGGCGCTAGCGACCAAGAGACCCAGTACTTC
many	TRBV9	TRBJ1-1	NA	CASSVEISNTEAFF	TGTGCCAGCAGCGTAGAGATATCCAACACTGAAGCTTTCTTT
many	TRBV7-2	TRBJ1-5	NA	CASSLEAGSNQPQHF	TGTGCCAGCAGCTTGGAGGCGGGGAGCAATCAGCCCCAGCATTTT
many	TRBV7-2	TRBJ1-6	NA	CASSLLGVSNSPLHF	TGTGCCAGCAGCTTATTGGGGGTCAGTAATTCACCCCTCCACTTT
many	TRBV28	TRBJ2-5	NA	CASSLRFRQETQYF	TGTGCCAGCAGTTTACGGTTTAGGCAAGAGACCCAGTACTTC
many	TRBV2	TRBJ1-2	TRBD1	CASRTGVDYGYTF	TGTGCCAGCAGGACAGGGGTTGACTATGGCTACACCTTC
NA	TRBV12-3/TRBV12-4	TRBJ2-3	TRBD1	CASSFTRGQVSQYF	TGTGCCAGCAGTTTTACCAGGGGGCAGGTTTCGCAGTATTTT